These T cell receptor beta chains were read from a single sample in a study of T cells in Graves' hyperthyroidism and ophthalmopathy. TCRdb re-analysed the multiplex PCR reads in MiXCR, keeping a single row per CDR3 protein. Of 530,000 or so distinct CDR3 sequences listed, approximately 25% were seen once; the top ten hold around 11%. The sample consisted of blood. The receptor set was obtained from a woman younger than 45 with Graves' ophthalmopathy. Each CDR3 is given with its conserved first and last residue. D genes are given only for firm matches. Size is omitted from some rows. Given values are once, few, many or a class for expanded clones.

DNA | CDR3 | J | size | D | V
TGTGCCACCAGCAGAGATAGTTTGGCTGAGCAGGACTTC | CATSRDSLAEQDF | TRBJ2-7 | . | . | TRBV15
TGTGCCAGCAGCGACCCTAACTCAGGGAACGAGCAGTACTTC | CASSDPNSGNEQYF | TRBJ2-7 | few | . | TRBV9
TGTGCCAGCTCACCCGGTAGCGGGGACCTTCCCCAGTACTTC | CASSPGSGDLPQYF | TRBJ2-5 | many | TRBD2 | TRBV18
TGTGCCTGGAGTGTGGCCGGGGAGCTGTTTTTT | CAWSVAGELFF | TRBJ2-2 | many | . | TRBV30
TGTGCCAGCAGAAGGAGGGACACCGGGGAGCTGTTTTTT | CASRRRDTGELFF | TRBJ2-2 | many | . | TRBV6-1
TGTGCCAGTAGCGTAATGAGCAACACTGAAGCTTTCTTT | CASSVMSNTEAFF | TRBJ1-1 | . | . | TRBV19
TGTGCCAGCAGCCCCTTAGCGGGGGGCGACACCGGGGAGCTGTTTTTT | CASSPLAGGDTGELFF | TRBJ2-2 | . | TRBD2 | TRBV11-2
TGTGCCAGCAGCTCCGAGGTGACTGAAGCTTTCTTT | CASSSEVTEAFF | TRBJ1-1 | . | . | TRBV7-9
TGTGCCAGCAGCCAAGCCGGGTCCTACGAGCAGTACTTC | CASSQAGSYEQYF | TRBJ2-7 | many | . | TRBV4-2
TGCAGTCCGTCGGGGGGGAGCCGGGCTGAAGCTTTCTTT | CSPSGGSRAEAFF | TRBJ1-1 | many | . | TRBV20-1
TGCAGTGCTAGTTGGCAGGGGAACGAGCAGTACTTC | CSASWQGNEQYF | TRBJ2-7 | many | . | TRBV20-1
TGTGCCAGCAGCCAAGATCTAGGAGTGGTCGGCGAGACCCAGTACTTC | CASSQDLGVVGETQYF | TRBJ2-5 | many | . | TRBV3-1
TGTGCCAGCAGAGGACAGGGGGCGGAAGGCTACACCTTC | CASRGQGAEGYTF | TRBJ1-2 | many | TRBD1 | TRBV2
TGTGCCAGCAGGGGAGAAAGAGCAGTAAAAGAGACCCAGTACTTC | CASRGERAVKETQYF | TRBJ2-5 | few | . | TRBV28
TGTGCCAGCAGTCTTGGGACAGGGCCTAGCAATCAGCCCCAGCATTTT | CASSLGTGPSNQPQHF | TRBJ1-5 | many | TRBD1 | TRBV12-3/TRBV12-4
TGTGCCACCAGTGATTCTGGACTAGGCGAGGAGACCCAGTACTTC | CATSDSGLGEETQYF | TRBJ2-5 | many | TRBD2 | TRBV24-1
TGCAGTGCTAGAGATCTAGCGTTTGAAGCTTTCTTT | CSARDLAFEAFF | TRBJ1-1 | many | . | TRBV20-1
TGTGCCAGCAGCTCACGAAGGAACACTGAAGCTTTCTTT | CASSSRRNTEAFF | TRBJ1-1 | many | . | TRBV11-2
TGTGCCAGCAGCCCCCCGGGAGGGGTTAATGGCTACACCTTC | CASSPPGGVNGYTF | TRBJ1-2 | many | . | TRBV12-3/TRBV12-4
TGTGCCAGCATGGGCGGGGGCGCGAGTCTGAGCAATCAGCCCCAGCATTTT | CASMGGGASLSNQPQHF | TRBJ1-5 | many | . | TRBV2
TGTGCCAGCAGTCTCAGGGAAGGCACTGAAGCTTTCTTT | CASSLREGTEAFF | TRBJ1-1 | many | . | TRBV12-3/TRBV12-4
TGCGCCAGCAGTGGTCCAGGGGAAGAGACCAAGTACTTC | CASSGPGEETKYF | TRBJ2-5 | . | . | TRBV10-1